A selection of T cell receptor beta chains follows, all from one sample in a study of cytomegalovirus exposure and HLA in healthy donors. The assay was immunoSEQ multiplex PCR, and TCRdb's table has in-frame clones only and misses some. Found here are 200,000 to 250,000 clones, over 75% of them singletons; the top ten hold over 1%. The sample comprised PBMCs. The origin of the receptors is a human donor in good health. The CDR3 runs from the conserved cysteine through the conserved F or W. A D gene is named only where the DNA matches it firmly. Clone size is shown for a subset of rows, as once, few, many or a class of expanded clone.

abundance: NA
j_gene: TRBJ2-5
v_gene: TRBV6-5
d_gene: NA
CDR3nt: TGTGCCAGCAGTAGGACACGCCAAGAGACCCAGTACTTC
CDR3aa: CASSRTRQETQYF

abundance: NA
j_gene: TRBJ2-7
v_gene: TRBV19
d_gene: NA
CDR3nt: TGTGCCAGTAGTATAGGGCTAGCGAACGCCTACGAGCAGTACTTC
CDR3aa: CASSIGLANAYEQYF

abundance: NA
j_gene: TRBJ2-2
v_gene: TRBV7-9
d_gene: NA
CDR3nt: TGTTCCAGCAGCTTAGCCGTCTCCTCTTCCACCGGGGAGCTGTTTTTT
CDR3aa: CSSSLAVSSSTGELFF

abundance: NA
j_gene: TRBJ1-5
v_gene: TRBV19
d_gene: TRBD1
CDR3nt: TGTGCCAGTAGTATGTGGGACAGACTCAATCAGCCCCAGCATTTT
CDR3aa: CASSMWDRLNQPQHF

abundance: NA
j_gene: TRBJ2-6
v_gene: TRBV19
d_gene: NA
CDR3nt: TGTGCCAGTAGTATAGATGAGCACAGGGTATCTTCTGGGGCCAACGTCCTGACTTTC
CDR3aa: CASSIDEHRVSSGANVLTF

abundance: NA
j_gene: TRBJ2-3
v_gene: TRBV28
d_gene: NA
CDR3nt: TGTGCCAGCAGAGACATTAATACAGATACGCAGTATTTT
CDR3aa: CASRDINTDTQYF

abundance: NA
j_gene: TRBJ2-7
v_gene: TRBV20-1
d_gene: NA
CDR3nt: TGCAGTGGGGGCGGGCAGTACTTC
CDR3aa: CSGGGQYF

abundance: NA
j_gene: TRBJ2-7
v_gene: TRBV10-3
d_gene: NA
CDR3nt: TGTGCCATCAGCCCTGGCGGCGAGCAGTACTTC
CDR3aa: CAISPGGEQYF

abundance: NA
j_gene: TRBJ1-1
v_gene: TRBV5-1
d_gene: TRBD1
CDR3nt: TGCGCCAGCAGCTTGAGGACAGGGGGCGTAGGTACTGAAGCTTTCTTT
CDR3aa: CASSLRTGGVGTEAFF

abundance: NA
j_gene: TRBJ1-1
v_gene: TRBV18
d_gene: NA
CDR3nt: TGTGCCAGCTCACGGCTCAGGGAAAGGGACACTGAAGCTTTCTTT
CDR3aa: CASSRLRERDTEAFF

abundance: few
j_gene: TRBJ2-7
v_gene: TRBV2
d_gene: NA
CDR3nt: TGTGCCAGCATTTTGCTGGCAGAATCCTACGAGCAGTACTTC
CDR3aa: CASILLAESYEQYF

abundance: once
j_gene: TRBJ2-7
v_gene: TRBV4-3
d_gene: TRBD2
CDR3nt: TGCGCCAGCAGCCAAGTTGGGGGACTAGACGAGCAGTACTTC
CDR3aa: CASSQVGGLDEQYF

abundance: NA
j_gene: TRBJ2-2
v_gene: TRBV19
d_gene: NA
CDR3nt: TGTGCCAGTACCGGCGTGGGAGGCTTGAACACCGGGGAGCTGTTTTTT
CDR3aa: CASTGVGGLNTGELFF

abundance: NA
j_gene: TRBJ1-2
v_gene: TRBV2
d_gene: NA
CDR3nt: TGTGCCAGCAGTAGCTGGGGTCTCGGGGAGGGCTACACCTTC
CDR3aa: CASSSWGLGEGYTF

abundance: NA
j_gene: TRBJ2-7
v_gene: TRBV2
d_gene: TRBD1
CDR3nt: TGTGCCAGCAGGGGGGGACAGGGGGCGCGGGAGCAGTACTTC
CDR3aa: CASRGGQGAREQYF

abundance: NA
j_gene: TRBJ2-7
v_gene: TRBV6-5
d_gene: NA
CDR3nt: TGTGCCAGCAGCCCCTGGCCTAGCTCCTACGAGCAGTACTTC
CDR3aa: CASSPWPSSYEQYF

abundance: NA
j_gene: TRBJ2-7
v_gene: TRBV5-6
d_gene: TRBD2
CDR3nt: TGTGCCAGCAGCTTGGGTCCGGGACTAGACTACGAGCAGTACTTC
CDR3aa: CASSLGPGLDYEQYF

abundance: NA
j_gene: TRBJ1-2
v_gene: TRBV10-3
d_gene: NA
CDR3nt: TGTGCCATCAGCCGGGGGGAGGACTATGGCTACACCTTC
CDR3aa: CAISRGEDYGYTF

abundance: NA
j_gene: TRBJ2-3
v_gene: TRBV11-2
d_gene: NA
CDR3nt: TGTGCCAGCAGTCTATCAGATACGCAGTATTTT
CDR3aa: CASSLSDTQYF

abundance: NA
j_gene: TRBJ1-1
v_gene: TRBV5-1
d_gene: TRBD1
CDR3nt: TGCGCCAGCAGCCGGGACAGGGCCACTGAAGCTTTCTTT
CDR3aa: CASSRDRATEAFF

abundance: NA
j_gene: TRBJ2-1
v_gene: TRBV5-4
d_gene: TRBD2
CDR3nt: TGTGCCAGCAGCTTGCGCGGGAGCTCCTACAATGAGCAGTTCTTC
CDR3aa: CASSLRGSSYNEQFF

abundance: once
j_gene: TRBJ2-5
v_gene: TRBV29-1
d_gene: TRBD2
CDR3nt: TGCAGCGTTGACGGGGCTAGCGGGCAAGAGACCCAGTACTTC
CDR3aa: CSVDGASGQETQYF

abundance: NA
j_gene: TRBJ2-5
v_gene: TRBV19
d_gene: TRBD2
CDR3nt: TGTGCCAGTAGGGAGAGGGGACTAGCGGAGACCCAGTACTTC
CDR3aa: CASRERGLAETQYF

abundance: NA
j_gene: TRBJ1-2
v_gene: TRBV29-1
d_gene: NA
CDR3nt: TGCAGCGCGAGAACCGGGACAAGTAACTATGGCTACACCTTC
CDR3aa: CSARTGTSNYGYTF

abundance: NA
j_gene: TRBJ1-2
v_gene: TRBV11-2
d_gene: TRBD1
CDR3nt: TGTGCCAGCAGCTTAGAGGCAGGGGGTGGCTACACCTTC
CDR3aa: CASSLEAGGGYTF

abundance: many
j_gene: TRBJ2-1
v_gene: TRBV6-4
d_gene: NA
CDR3nt: TGTGCCAGCAGTGAATCAACTGGGGCCGGCAACAATGAGCAGTTCTTC
CDR3aa: CASSESTGAGNNEQFF

abundance: NA
j_gene: TRBJ2-5
v_gene: TRBV9
d_gene: NA
CDR3nt: TGTGCCAGCAGCGGTAGGACTTTCCAAGAGACCCAGTACTTC
CDR3aa: CASSGRTFQETQYF

abundance: NA
j_gene: TRBJ2-7
v_gene: TRBV4-2
d_gene: NA
CDR3nt: TGTGCCAGCAGCCAAGATCTAGTAAACGCCTACGAGCAGTACTTC
CDR3aa: CASSQDLVNAYEQYF

abundance: NA
j_gene: TRBJ2-7
v_gene: TRBV5-4
d_gene: TRBD2
CDR3nt: TGTGCCAGCAGCTTTACTAGCGGGAGAGATGAGCAGTACTTC
CDR3aa: CASSFTSGRDEQYF

abundance: NA
j_gene: TRBJ2-2
v_gene: TRBV7-2
d_gene: TRBD2
CDR3nt: TGTGCCAGCAGCACTGGACTAGCGGGAGCACGTGGCACCGGGGAGCTGTTTTTT
CDR3aa: CASSTGLAGARGTGELFF

abundance: NA
j_gene: TRBJ2-1
v_gene: TRBV12-5
d_gene: NA
CDR3nt: TGTGCTAGTGGTTTAAGTATGAGTCGTGAGCAGTTCTTC
CDR3aa: CASGLSMSREQFF

abundance: NA
j_gene: TRBJ1-2
v_gene: TRBV29-1
d_gene: TRBD1
CDR3nt: TGCAGCGTGGGGGGAGGGCAGGGGGCTTTCTATGGCTACACCTTC
CDR3aa: CSVGGGQGAFYGYTF

abundance: NA
j_gene: TRBJ1-2
v_gene: TRBV27
d_gene: TRBD1
CDR3nt: TGTGCCAGCAGTTCGATACTACAGGGGTTAGGTGGCTACACCTTC
CDR3aa: CASSSILQGLGGYTF

abundance: few
j_gene: TRBJ2-7
v_gene: TRBV6-6
d_gene: TRBD2
CDR3nt: TGTGCCAGCAGTTACACTAGCGGGAGGTACAACGAGCAGTACTTC
CDR3aa: CASSYTSGRYNEQYF

abundance: few
j_gene: TRBJ1-3
v_gene: TRBV5-1
d_gene: NA
CDR3nt: TGCGCCAGCAGCTTGGAAGGGAGCTCTGGAAACACCATATATTTT
CDR3aa: CASSLEGSSGNTIYF

abundance: NA
j_gene: TRBJ2-7
v_gene: TRBV2
d_gene: NA
CDR3nt: TGTGCCAGCAGTGAAACAGTAGGGGACGAGCAGTACTTC
CDR3aa: CASSETVGDEQYF

abundance: NA
j_gene: TRBJ1-1
v_gene: TRBV6-6
d_gene: TRBD1
CDR3nt: TGTGCCAGCAGCCTGACAGGGTTCACTGAAGCTTTCTTT
CDR3aa: CASSLTGFTEAFF

abundance: few
j_gene: TRBJ1-5
v_gene: TRBV30
d_gene: TRBD1
CDR3nt: TGTGCCTGGGGCTCCGGGACAGGGGACAGATCCGGAAATCAGCCCCAGCATTTT
CDR3aa: CAWGSGTGDRSGNQPQHF

abundance: NA
j_gene: TRBJ1-1
v_gene: TRBV7-2
d_gene: TRBD1
CDR3nt: TGTGCCAGCAGGTTAGGCAGGGGGCAGGGGTTGAGGAACACTGAAGCTTTCTTT
CDR3aa: CASRLGRGQGLRNTEAFF

abundance: once
j_gene: TRBJ2-1
v_gene: TRBV7-8
d_gene: NA
CDR3nt: TGTGCCAGCAGCTTAGGAGGGACTTCTTACAATGAGCAGTTCTTC
CDR3aa: CASSLGGTSYNEQFF

abundance: NA
j_gene: TRBJ2-7
v_gene: TRBV18
d_gene: TRBD2
CDR3nt: TGTGCCAGCTCACCCGGGACTAGCGGGAGGGCCACCTACGAGCAGTACTTC
CDR3aa: CASSPGTSGRATYEQYF

abundance: NA
j_gene: TRBJ1-1
v_gene: TRBV2
d_gene: TRBD1
CDR3nt: TGTGCCAGCCAGGGACAGGGGGCTTTTACTGAAGCTTTCTTT
CDR3aa: CASQGQGAFTEAFF

abundance: NA
j_gene: TRBJ2-7
v_gene: TRBV6-5
d_gene: NA
CDR3nt: TGTGCCAACCAGAATTACAGGAGTCTCTCCTACGAGCAGTACTTC
CDR3aa: CANQNYRSLSYEQYF

abundance: NA
j_gene: TRBJ2-1
v_gene: TRBV2
d_gene: TRBD2
CDR3nt: TGTGCCAGCGAAGCGGGAGGCAATGAGCAGTTCTTC
CDR3aa: CASEAGGNEQFF

abundance: NA
j_gene: TRBJ1-4
v_gene: TRBV4-1
d_gene: NA
CDR3nt: TGCGCCAGCACAGGGTTTGTCACTAATGAAAAACTGTTTTTT
CDR3aa: CASTGFVTNEKLFF

abundance: NA
j_gene: TRBJ2-5
v_gene: TRBV4-1
d_gene: TRBD2
CDR3nt: TGCGCCAGCAGCATTTTAGCGGGGAAAGAGACCCAGTACTTC
CDR3aa: CASSILAGKETQYF

abundance: NA
j_gene: TRBJ1-1
v_gene: TRBV21-1
d_gene: NA
CDR3nt: TGTGCCAGCAGCAAAACGGGACAGGAGATGAACACTGAAGCTTTCTTT
CDR3aa: CASSKTGQEMNTEAFF

abundance: NA
j_gene: TRBJ1-5
v_gene: TRBV7-9
d_gene: TRBD1
CDR3nt: TGTGCCAGCAGCTGGGACAGGAATCAGCCCCAGCATTTT
CDR3aa: CASSWDRNQPQHF

abundance: NA
j_gene: TRBJ1-4
v_gene: TRBV14
d_gene: NA
CDR3nt: TGTGCCAGCAGCCCCCGGGTTTACGAAAAACTGTTTTTT
CDR3aa: CASSPRVYEKLFF

abundance: NA
j_gene: TRBJ2-2
v_gene: TRBV15
d_gene: NA
CDR3nt: TGTGCCACCAGCTCGGGAGCGAACACCGGGGAGCTGTTTTTT
CDR3aa: CATSSGANTGELFF

abundance: NA
j_gene: TRBJ2-7
v_gene: TRBV5-4
d_gene: TRBD1
CDR3nt: TGTGCCAGCAGCTCACCGGGACAGGGAAGCTCCTACGAGCAGTACTTC
CDR3aa: CASSSPGQGSSYEQYF

abundance: NA
j_gene: TRBJ2-3
v_gene: TRBV12-5
d_gene: NA
CDR3nt: TGTGCTAGTGTCCTGGGGCCTAGCGGCACAGATACGCAGTATTTT
CDR3aa: CASVLGPSGTDTQYF

abundance: NA
j_gene: TRBJ2-2
v_gene: TRBV29-1
d_gene: TRBD2
CDR3nt: TGCAGCGTACTAGCGGGAGGGGGACCCGGGGAGCTGTTTTTT
CDR3aa: CSVLAGGGPGELFF

abundance: NA
j_gene: TRBJ1-3
v_gene: TRBV19
d_gene: NA
CDR3nt: TGTGCCAGTATCCCAGGAAGCTCTGGAAACACCATATATTTT
CDR3aa: CASIPGSSGNTIYF

abundance: once
j_gene: TRBJ2-1
v_gene: TRBV27
d_gene: NA
CDR3nt: TGTGCCAGCAGTTTACCCCGGCGGTACGGAGCGGACAATGAGCAGTTCTTC
CDR3aa: CASSLPRRYGADNEQFF

abundance: NA
j_gene: TRBJ2-5
v_gene: TRBV6-6
d_gene: TRBD1
CDR3nt: TGTGCCAGCAGTTTTAGGGGACAGGGTCGAGAAGAGACCCAGTACTTC
CDR3aa: CASSFRGQGREETQYF